The entry below describes one TCR beta chain. Its specificity is unknown. The source of the sample is a study of post-analysis software for immune sequencing data. The wider study: Recorded subtypes: relapsing-remitting, secondary progressive, progressive-relapsing; some patients unannotated.

Study-wide results and limits: Comparison with controls showed significantly lower normalized Chao1 diversity in multiple sclerosis patients.

Unique molecular identifiers were carried by the TCR beta cDNA libraries. Each batch of roughly 0.9 to 11 million T cells produced 500,000 to 550,000 cDNA molecules. TCRdb used MiXCR to reprocess the PCR reads, holding one entry per CDR3 protein. Here the sample spans hundreds of thousands of distinct CDR3 sequences, approximately 53% being singletons. The source of this sequence is a girl under 18 with multiple sclerosis. The sample consisted of blood.

CDR3 sequence reads: CSAMTSPSYEQYF. CDR3 nucleotides: TGCAGCGCCATGACTAGTCCCTCCTACGAGCAGTACTTC. The rearrangement uses TRBV29-1 and TRBJ2-7; D perhaps matches TRBD2 (6 bases). Between the trimmed V and J ends, which lost 7 bases and 0 bases, there was a span of 13 bases. Germline V gene lookup returns CDR1 SQVTM and CDR2 ANQGSEA. The CDR3 has 13 residues.